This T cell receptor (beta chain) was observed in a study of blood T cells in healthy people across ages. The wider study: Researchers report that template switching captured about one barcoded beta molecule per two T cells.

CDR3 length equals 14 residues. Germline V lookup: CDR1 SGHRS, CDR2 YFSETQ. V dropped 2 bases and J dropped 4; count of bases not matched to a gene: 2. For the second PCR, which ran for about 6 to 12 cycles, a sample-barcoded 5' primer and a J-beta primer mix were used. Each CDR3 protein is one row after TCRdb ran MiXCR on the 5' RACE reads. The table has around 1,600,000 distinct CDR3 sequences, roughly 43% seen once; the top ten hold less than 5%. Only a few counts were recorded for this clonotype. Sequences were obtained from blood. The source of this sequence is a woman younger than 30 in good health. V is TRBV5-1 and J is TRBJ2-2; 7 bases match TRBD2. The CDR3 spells CASSFWTSTGELFF. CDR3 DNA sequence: TGCGCCAGCAGCTTTTGGACTAGCACCGGGGAGCTGTTTTTT. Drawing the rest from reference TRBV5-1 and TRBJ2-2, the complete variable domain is KAGVTQTPRYLIKTRGQQVTLSCSPISGHRSVSWYQQTPGQGLQFLFEYFSETQRNKGNFPGRFSGRQFSNSRSEMNVSTLELGDSALYLCASSFWTSTGELFFGEGSRLTVL.